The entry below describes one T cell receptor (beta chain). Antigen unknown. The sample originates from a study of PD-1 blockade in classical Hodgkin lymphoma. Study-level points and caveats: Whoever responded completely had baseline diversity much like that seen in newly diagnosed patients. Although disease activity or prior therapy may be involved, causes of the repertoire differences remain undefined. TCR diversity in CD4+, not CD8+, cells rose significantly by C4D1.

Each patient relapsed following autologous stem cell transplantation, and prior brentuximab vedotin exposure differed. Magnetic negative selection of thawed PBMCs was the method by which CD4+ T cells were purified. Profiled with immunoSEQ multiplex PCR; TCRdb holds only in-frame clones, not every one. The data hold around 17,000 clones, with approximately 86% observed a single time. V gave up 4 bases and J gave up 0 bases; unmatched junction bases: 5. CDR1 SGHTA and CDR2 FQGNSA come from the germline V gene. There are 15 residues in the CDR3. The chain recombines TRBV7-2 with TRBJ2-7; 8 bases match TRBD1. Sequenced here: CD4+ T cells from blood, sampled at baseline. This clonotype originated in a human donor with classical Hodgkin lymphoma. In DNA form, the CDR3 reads TGTGCCAGCAGCTCGGACAGGGAAAGCTCCTACGAGCAGTACTTC. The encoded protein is CASSSDRESSYEQYF.